A single TCR beta chain is shown here with its context. Antigen unknown. The data belong to a study of cytomegalovirus exposure and HLA in healthy donors. Study results and limitations: Sequencing had likely introduced a cluster of highly shared sequence variants as an artifact.

The ends were cut back, 4 bases at V and 12 bases at J, with 19 bases in the middle. This CDR3 spans 14 amino acids. Germline-derived CDR1 and CDR2 are MGHDK and SYGVNS. The study ran its PCR with 60 Vbeta and 13 Jbeta primers. Only in-frame clones appear in the TCRdb table, and some are missing; sequencing was by immunoSEQ multiplex PCR. The sample table includes under 150,000 clones. Material: PBMCs. This receptor was identified in a woman aged 40 to 50 in good health and CMV-seronegative. This rearrangement joins TRBV25-1 to TRBJ1-3; weak D call: TRBD1 (5 bases). In DNA form, the CDR3 reads TGTGCCAGCAGTGCCCGGGTCCCAGGGAACGGCATATATTTT. It encodes CASSARVPGNGIYF.